This T cell receptor (beta chain) came from a study of CD8+CD57+ T cells in acquired aplastic anemia. For sequencing, patients were chosen who had shown expansion of CD8+CD57+ cells by flow cytometry. Genomic DNA provided the template from which TCR beta VDJ and CDR3 profiles were obtained. TCRdb re-called the reads with MiXCR, one entry per CDR3 protein. The data contain hundreds of thousands of distinct CDR3 sequences, about a third of them seen just once; the ten biggest clones take up 0.75% to 0.95%. The CDR3 sequence is 15 residues long. The V gene lost 5 bases and the J gene lost 8 bases, with 18 bases spanning the gap.

This receptor was taken from a human donor with aplastic anemia. Sequenced sample: sorted CD4+, CD8+, or CD8+CD57+ T cells (not recorded which) from PBMCs. V usage is TRBV12-3 or TRBV12-4 and J usage is TRBJ1-4; no reliable D call. CDR3 region: CASSPRVYRGEKLFF. In DNA form, the CDR3 reads TGTGCCAGCAGTCCTAGGGTCTACCGCGGCGAAAAACTGTTTTTT.